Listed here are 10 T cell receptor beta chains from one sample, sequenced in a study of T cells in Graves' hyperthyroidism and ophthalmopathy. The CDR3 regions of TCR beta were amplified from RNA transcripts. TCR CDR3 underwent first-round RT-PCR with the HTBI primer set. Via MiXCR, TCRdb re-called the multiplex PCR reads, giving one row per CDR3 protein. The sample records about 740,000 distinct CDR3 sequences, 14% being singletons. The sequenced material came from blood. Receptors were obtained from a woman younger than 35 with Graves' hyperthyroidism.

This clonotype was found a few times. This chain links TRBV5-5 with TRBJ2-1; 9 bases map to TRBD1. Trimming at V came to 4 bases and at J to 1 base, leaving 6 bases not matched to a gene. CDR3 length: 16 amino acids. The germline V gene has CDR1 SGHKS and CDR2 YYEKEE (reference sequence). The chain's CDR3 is CASSAGDRVSYNEQFF. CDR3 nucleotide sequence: TGTGCCAGCAGCGCTGGGGACAGGGTTTCCTACAATGAGCAGTTCTTC. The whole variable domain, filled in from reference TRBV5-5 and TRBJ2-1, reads DAGVTQSPTHLIKTRGQQVTLRCSPISGHKSVSWYQQVLGQGPQFIFQYYEKEERGRGNFPDRFSARQFPNYSSELNVNALLLGDSALYLCASSAGDRVSYNEQFFGPGTRLTVL.

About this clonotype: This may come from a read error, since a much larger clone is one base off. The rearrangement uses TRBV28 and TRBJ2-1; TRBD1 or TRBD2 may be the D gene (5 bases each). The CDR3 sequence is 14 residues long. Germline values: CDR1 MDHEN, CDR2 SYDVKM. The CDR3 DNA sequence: TGTGCCAGCAGTGAGACTCCCCCCATGGGGGAGCAGTCCTTC. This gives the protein CASSETPPMGEQSF.

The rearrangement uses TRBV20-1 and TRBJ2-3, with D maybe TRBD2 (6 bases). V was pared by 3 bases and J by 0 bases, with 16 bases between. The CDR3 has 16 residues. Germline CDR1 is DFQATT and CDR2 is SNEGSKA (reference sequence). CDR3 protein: CSASADIAESTDTQYF. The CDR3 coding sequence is TGCAGTGCTAGCGCCGATATAGCGGAAAGCACAGATACGCAGTATTTT.

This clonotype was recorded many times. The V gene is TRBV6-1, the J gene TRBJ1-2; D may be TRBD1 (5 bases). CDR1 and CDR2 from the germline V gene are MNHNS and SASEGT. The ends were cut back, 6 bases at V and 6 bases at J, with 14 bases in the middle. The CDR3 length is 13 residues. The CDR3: CASRTAGMDGYTF. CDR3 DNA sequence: TGTGCCAGCAGGACAGCCGGTATGGATGGCTACACCTTC.

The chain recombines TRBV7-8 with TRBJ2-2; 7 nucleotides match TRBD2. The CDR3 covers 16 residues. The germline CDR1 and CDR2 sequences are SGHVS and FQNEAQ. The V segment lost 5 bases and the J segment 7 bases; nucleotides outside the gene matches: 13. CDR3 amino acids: CASSIRAGEGFGELFF. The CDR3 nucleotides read TGTGCCAGCAGCATTCGTGCGGGAGAAGGGTTCGGGGAGCTGTTTTTT. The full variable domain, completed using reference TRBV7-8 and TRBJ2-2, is GAGVSQSPRYKVAKRGQDVALRCDPISGHVSLFWYQQALGQGPEFLTYFQNEAQLDKSGLPSDRFFAERPEGSVSTLKIQRTQQEDSAVYLCASSIRAGEGFGELFFGEGSRLTVL.

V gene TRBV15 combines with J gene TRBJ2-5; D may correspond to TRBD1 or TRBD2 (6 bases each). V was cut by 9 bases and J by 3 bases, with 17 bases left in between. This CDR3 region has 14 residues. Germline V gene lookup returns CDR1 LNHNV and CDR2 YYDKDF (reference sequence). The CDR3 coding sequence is TGTGCCACTCGACCCCCCGGGGGCGAAGAGACCCAGTACTTC. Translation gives CATRPPGGEETQYF.

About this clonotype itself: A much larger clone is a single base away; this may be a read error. This CDR3 reads CASSRGKGNTVYF. CDR3 coding DNA: TGTGCCAGCTCCCGCGGGAAGGGAAACACCGTATATTTT. This rearrangement joins TRBV18 to TRBJ1-3; D gene unclear. This CDR3 is built from 13 residues. Germline V gene data show CDR1 as KGHSH and CDR2 as LQKENI. The full variable domain, with the rest looked up from reference TRBV18 and TRBJ1-3, is NAGVMQNPRHLVRRRGQEARLRCSPMKGHSHVYWYRQLPEEGLKFMVYLQKENIIDESGMPKERFSAEFPKEGPSILRIQQVVRGDSAAYFCASSRGKGNTVYFGEGSWLTVV.

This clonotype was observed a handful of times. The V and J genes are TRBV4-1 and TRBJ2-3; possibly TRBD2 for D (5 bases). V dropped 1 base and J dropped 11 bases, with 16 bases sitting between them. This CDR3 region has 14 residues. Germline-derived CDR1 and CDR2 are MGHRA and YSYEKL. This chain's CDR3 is CASSQAQLERVQYF. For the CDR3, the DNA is TGCGCCAGCAGCCAAGCTCAACTGGAGAGGGTGCAGTATTTT.

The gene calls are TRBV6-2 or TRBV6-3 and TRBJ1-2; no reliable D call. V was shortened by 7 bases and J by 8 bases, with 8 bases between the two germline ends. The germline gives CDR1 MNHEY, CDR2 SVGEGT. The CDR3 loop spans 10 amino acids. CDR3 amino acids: CASKDEGYTF. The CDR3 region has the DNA TGTGCCAGCAAGGACGAAGGCTACACCTTC.

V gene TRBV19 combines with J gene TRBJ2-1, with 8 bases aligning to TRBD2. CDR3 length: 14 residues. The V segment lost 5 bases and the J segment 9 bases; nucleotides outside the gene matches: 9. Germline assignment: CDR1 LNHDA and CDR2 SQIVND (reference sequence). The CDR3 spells CASSPPSGRIEQFF. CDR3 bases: TGTGCCAGTAGTCCTCCTAGCGGGCGGATTGAGCAGTTCTTC.